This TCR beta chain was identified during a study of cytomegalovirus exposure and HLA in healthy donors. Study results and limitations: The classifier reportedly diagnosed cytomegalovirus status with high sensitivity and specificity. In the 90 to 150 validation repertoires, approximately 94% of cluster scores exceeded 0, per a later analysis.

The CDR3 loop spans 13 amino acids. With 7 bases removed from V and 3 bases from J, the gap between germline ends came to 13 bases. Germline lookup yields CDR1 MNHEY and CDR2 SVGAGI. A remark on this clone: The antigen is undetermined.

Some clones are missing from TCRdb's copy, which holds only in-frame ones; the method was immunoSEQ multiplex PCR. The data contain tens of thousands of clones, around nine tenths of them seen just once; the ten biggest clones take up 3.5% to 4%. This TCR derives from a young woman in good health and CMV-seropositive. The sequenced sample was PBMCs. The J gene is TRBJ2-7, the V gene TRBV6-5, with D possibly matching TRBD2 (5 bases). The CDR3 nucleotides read TGTGCCAGCAACTCCCCCGGGGTCTACGAGCAGTACTTC. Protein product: CASNSPGVYEQYF.